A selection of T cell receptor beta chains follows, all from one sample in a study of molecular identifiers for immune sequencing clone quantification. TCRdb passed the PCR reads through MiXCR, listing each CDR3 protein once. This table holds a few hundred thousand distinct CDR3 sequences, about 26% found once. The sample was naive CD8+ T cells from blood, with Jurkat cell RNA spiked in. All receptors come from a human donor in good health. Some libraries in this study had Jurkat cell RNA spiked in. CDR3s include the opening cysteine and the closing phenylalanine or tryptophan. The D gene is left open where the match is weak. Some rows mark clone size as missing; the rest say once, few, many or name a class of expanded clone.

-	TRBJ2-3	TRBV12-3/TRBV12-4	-	TGTGCCAGCAGTATCGATCGACTCTTAGGCACAGATACGCAGTATTTT	CASSIDRLLGTDTQYF
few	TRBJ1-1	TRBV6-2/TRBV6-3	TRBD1	TGTGCCAGCAGTAGAGTAAGACAGGGGGCCTCCCATGAAGCTTTCTTT	CASSRVRQGASHEAFF
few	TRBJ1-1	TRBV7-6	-	TGTGCCAGCGCCCGGGGACGGGAAGCTTTCTTT	CASARGREAFF
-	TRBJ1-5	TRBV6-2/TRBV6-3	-	TGTGCCAGCAGTTGTGAGGCGCGTGGTGATCAGCCCCAGCATTTT	CASSCEARGDQPQHF
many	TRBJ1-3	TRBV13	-	TGTGCCAGCAGCTTGGCTGGGGCTCTCGCTGGAAACACCATATATTTT	CASSLAGALAGNTIYF
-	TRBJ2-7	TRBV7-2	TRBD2	TGTGCCAGCAGCTATCGGACTAGCGGGGTCTACGAGCAGTACTTC	CASSYRTSGVYEQYF
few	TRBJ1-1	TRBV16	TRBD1	TGTGCCAGCAGCCCATCCGGGACAGGGAATACTGAAGCTTTCTTT	CASSPSGTGNTEAFF
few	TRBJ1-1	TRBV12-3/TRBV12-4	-	TGTGCCAGCAACCTAATGGGGTCTTGGACTGAAGCTTTCTTT	CASNLMGSWTEAFF
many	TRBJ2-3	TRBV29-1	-	TGCAGCGTTGAAGAAACCCACGGTTGGACAGATACGCAGTATTTT	CSVEETHGWTDTQYF
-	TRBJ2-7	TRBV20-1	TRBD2	TGCAGTGCTAGGGACTCGGGACTAGGCTACGAGCAGTACTTC	CSARDSGLGYEQYF
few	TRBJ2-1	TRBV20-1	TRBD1	TGCAGCACCCCAGGGGACAGTGTATACAATGAGCAGTTCTTC	CSTPGDSVYNEQFF
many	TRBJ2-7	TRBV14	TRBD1	TGTGCCAGCAGCCCGGACAGGGGCTATTACGAGCAGTACTTC	CASSPDRGYYEQYF
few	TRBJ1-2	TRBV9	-	TGTGCCAGCAGCGGGAATGGGTTTGTTAGAGATGGCTACACCTTC	CASSGNGFVRDGYTF
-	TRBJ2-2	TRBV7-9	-	TGTGCCAGCAGGGACGCCGGTGGACACGGGACCTACCCCAACACCGGGGAGCTGTTTTTT	CASRDAGGHGTYPNTGELFF
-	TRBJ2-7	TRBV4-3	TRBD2	TGCGCCGGCAGCCAAGATCGGGAGGCGGCCTACGAGCAGTACTTC	CAGSQDREAAYEQYF
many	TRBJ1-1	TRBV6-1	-	TGTGCCAGCATGGGGGTTACTGAAGCTTTCTTT	CASMGVTEAFF